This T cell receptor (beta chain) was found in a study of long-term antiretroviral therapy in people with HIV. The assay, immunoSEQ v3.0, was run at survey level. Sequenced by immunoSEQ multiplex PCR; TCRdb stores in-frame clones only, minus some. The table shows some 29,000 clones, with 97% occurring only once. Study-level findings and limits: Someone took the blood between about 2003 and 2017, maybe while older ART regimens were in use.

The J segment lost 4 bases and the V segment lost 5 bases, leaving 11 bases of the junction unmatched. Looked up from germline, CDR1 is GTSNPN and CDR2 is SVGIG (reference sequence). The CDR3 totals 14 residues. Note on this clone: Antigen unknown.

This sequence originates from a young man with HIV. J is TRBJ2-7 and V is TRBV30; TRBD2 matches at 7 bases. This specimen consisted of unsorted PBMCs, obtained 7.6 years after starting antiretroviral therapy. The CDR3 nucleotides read TGTGCCTGGGCGGTGGGAGGGCCTAGTTACGAGCAGTACTTC. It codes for CAWAVGGPSYEQYF.